This T cell receptor (beta chain) is drawn from a study of T cell clonality in common variable immunodeficiency. This clone appeared many times. The CDR3 goes on 3 residues after the read ends, and that part is filled in from the germline J gene. Generated by immunoSEQ multiplex PCR, the TCRdb table keeps only in-frame clones and is missing some. Singletons are absent from the sample, which has about 52,000 clones. In germline, CDR1 is MNHEY, CDR2 SVGEGT. The CDR3 is 16 residues long. V dropped 4 bases and J dropped 6; count of bases not matched to a gene: 10. Sequencing used peripheral blood mononuclear cells. This sequence joins TRBV6-2 or TRBV6-3 and TRBJ2-3; 10 nucleotides align to TRBD1. The TCR comes from a person aged 18 to 75 in good health. The CDR3 bases that were read are TGTGCCAGCAGTTCCCCAGACAGGGGGCAGTGGGATACG. As protein: CASSSPDRGQWDT. The whole CDR3 protein reads CASSSPDRGQWDTQYF.